These T cell receptor beta chains were read from a single sample in a study of blood T cell repertoires in COVID-19. TCRdb's table, derived via immunoSEQ multiplex PCR, lists solely in-frame clones and lacks some. The sample lists about 240,000 clones; approximately 87% were seen once. Sequences were obtained from peripheral blood. The receptor set was obtained from a man aged 55 to 70 with acute or convalescent COVID-19. The CDR3 runs from the conserved cysteine through the conserved F or W. Fields, in order: CDR3 DNA, CDR3 protein, V gene, clone size, J gene, D gene, CDR3 length. D genes are given only for firm matches. Only some rows state a clone size, as once, few, many or a class for expanded clones.

CDR3nt: TGTGCCACCAGCAGAGACAGTCGCATGCCCTATGGCTACACCTTC; CDR3aa: CATSRDSRMPYGYTF; v_gene: TRBV15; abundance: .; j_gene: TRBJ1-2; d_gene: .; len: 15
CDR3nt: TGTGCCAGTTCCGGGACTAGCGGGAGCGCTTCCTCCTACGAGCAGTACTTC; CDR3aa: CASSGTSGSASSYEQYF; v_gene: TRBV19; abundance: .; j_gene: TRBJ2-7; d_gene: TRBD2; len: 17
CDR3nt: TGTGCCAGCAGCTTAACCCCAGGTAGCTCTGGGGCCAACGTCCTGACTTTC; CDR3aa: CASSLTPGSSGANVLTF; v_gene: TRBV7-3; abundance: once; j_gene: TRBJ2-6; d_gene: .; len: 17
CDR3nt: TGTGCCAGCAGCCGACAGGTTCAAAACACCGGGGAGCTGTTTTTT; CDR3aa: CASSRQVQNTGELFF; v_gene: TRBV6-5; abundance: few; j_gene: TRBJ2-2; d_gene: .; len: 15
CDR3nt: TGTGCCAGCAGCTTGCAGGGTGCAGTTTCACCCCTCCACTTT; CDR3aa: CASSLQGAVSPLHF; v_gene: TRBV5-4; abundance: .; j_gene: TRBJ1-6; d_gene: .; len: 14
CDR3nt: TGTGCCAGCAGCGAGGACTCAGTCTCTGAAGCTTTCTTT; CDR3aa: CASSEDSVSEAFF; v_gene: TRBV11-3; abundance: .; j_gene: TRBJ1-1; d_gene: .; len: 13
CDR3nt: TGTGCCAGCAGCTTGGCCGGGGGGATCGGTAATACTTATGGCTACACCTTC; CDR3aa: CASSLAGGIGNTYGYTF; v_gene: TRBV5-5; abundance: .; j_gene: TRBJ1-2; d_gene: .; len: 17
CDR3nt: TGTGCCAGCAGCCCCCGCATCCGATCCGACAGGGGGCTTTCCTACGAGCAGTACTTC; CDR3aa: CASSPRIRSDRGLSYEQYF; v_gene: TRBV9; abundance: .; j_gene: TRBJ2-7; d_gene: TRBD1; len: 19
CDR3nt: TGTGCCAGCAGTGAAGCGCATCAGGAAGCCACCATATATTTT; CDR3aa: CASSEAHQEATIYF; v_gene: TRBV6-1; abundance: .; j_gene: TRBJ1-3; d_gene: .; len: 14
CDR3nt: TGTGCTAGCAGCGCCGAACTCTCCTACGAGCAGTACTTC; CDR3aa: CASSAELSYEQYF; v_gene: TRBV7-7; abundance: once; j_gene: TRBJ2-7; d_gene: .; len: 13
CDR3nt: TGTGCCAGCAGCTTAAGCGGACTAGGGGTGACCCAGTACTTC; CDR3aa: CASSLSGLGVTQYF; v_gene: TRBV7-9; abundance: .; j_gene: TRBJ2-5; d_gene: TRBD2; len: 14
CDR3nt: TGCGCCAGCAGCTTGGGTGGTGCCGGGACAGATACGCAGTATTTT; CDR3aa: CASSLGGAGTDTQYF; v_gene: TRBV5-1; abundance: .; j_gene: TRBJ2-3; d_gene: .; len: 15
CDR3nt: TGTGCCAGCAGTTTTACCCGGGACTACAATTCACCCCTCCACTTT; CDR3aa: CASSFTRDYNSPLHF; v_gene: TRBV7-8; abundance: .; j_gene: TRBJ1-6; d_gene: .; len: 15
CDR3nt: TGTGCCAGCAGCTTAGTGGATGGGGGGAATTCACCCCTCCACTTT; CDR3aa: CASSLVDGGNSPLHF; v_gene: TRBV7-8; abundance: .; j_gene: TRBJ1-6; d_gene: .; len: 15
CDR3nt: TGTGCCAGCAGATCGACACCAGCCTCCTACGAGCAGTACTTC; CDR3aa: CASRSTPASYEQYF; v_gene: TRBV6-5; abundance: .; j_gene: TRBJ2-7; d_gene: .; len: 14
CDR3nt: TGTGCCAGCAGCAGGACAGATCAGCCCCAGCATTTT; CDR3aa: CASSRTDQPQHF; v_gene: TRBV27; abundance: .; j_gene: TRBJ1-5; d_gene: .; len: 12
CDR3nt: TGTGCCAGTAGTAGCGGGGCCGGCACTGAAGCTTTCTTT; CDR3aa: CASSSGAGTEAFF; v_gene: TRBV19; abundance: .; j_gene: TRBJ1-1; d_gene: .; len: 13
CDR3nt: TGTGCCAGTAGTATACGAGGGGGCCAAGGGCAGGGTGAGCAGTTCTTC; CDR3aa: CASSIRGGQGQGEQFF; v_gene: TRBV19; abundance: .; j_gene: TRBJ2-1; d_gene: TRBD1; len: 16
CDR3nt: TGTGCCAGCAGTGAAGCGCTTATGGCAGGGGCAGCCTACGAGCAGTACTTC; CDR3aa: CASSEALMAGAAYEQYF; v_gene: TRBV6-1; abundance: .; j_gene: TRBJ2-7; d_gene: .; len: 17
CDR3nt: TGTGCCAGCAGCTTAGATCGCGGGGGACCCTTATACGAGCAGTACTTC; CDR3aa: CASSLDRGGPLYEQYF; v_gene: TRBV7-9; abundance: .; j_gene: TRBJ2-7; d_gene: TRBD2; len: 16
CDR3nt: TGTGCCAGCAGCCGAATGGGGACTGCCGAGCAGTACTTC; CDR3aa: CASSRMGTAEQYF; v_gene: TRBV27; abundance: .; j_gene: TRBJ2-7; d_gene: .; len: 13
CDR3nt: TGCGCCAGCAGCACCTTACAGGACACTGAAGCTTTCTTT; CDR3aa: CASSTLQDTEAFF; v_gene: TRBV5-1; abundance: .; j_gene: TRBJ1-1; d_gene: .; len: 13
CDR3nt: TGTGCCTGGACCCGGGACAGTACTAACTATGGCTACACCTTC; CDR3aa: CAWTRDSTNYGYTF; v_gene: TRBV30; abundance: .; j_gene: TRBJ1-2; d_gene: TRBD1; len: 14